This is a list of T cell receptor beta chains from one sample in a study of cytomegalovirus exposure and HLA in healthy donors. Using immunoSEQ multiplex PCR, the repertoire was profiled, and TCRdb retains in-frame clones only, with some absent. The sample consists of roughly 130,000 clones, around 74% of them appearing once. Sequencing was carried out using PBMCs. These receptors were taken from a man between 40 and 49 years old in good health and CMV-seropositive. The CDR3 runs from the conserved cysteine through the conserved F or W. D genes are given only for firm matches. For some rows the clone size is stated as once, few or many, or as a class when expanded; others skip it.

clone_size: NA; j_call: TRBJ2-6; v_call: TRBV19; d_call: NA; cdr3_nt: TGTGCCAGTAGACAGGGCGGCTCTGGGGCCAACGTCCTGACTTTC; cdr3_aa: CASRQGGSGANVLTF
clone_size: few; j_call: TRBJ2-7; v_call: TRBV9; d_call: TRBD1; cdr3_nt: TGTGCCAGCAGCTTTGGACAGGCCACCTACGAGCAGTACTTC; cdr3_aa: CASSFGQATYEQYF
clone_size: NA; j_call: TRBJ1-5; v_call: TRBV7-2; d_call: TRBD1; cdr3_nt: TGTGCCAGCAGCTTCGACAGGGGGCCTGAGCCCCAGCATTTT; cdr3_aa: CASSFDRGPEPQHF
clone_size: NA; j_call: TRBJ2-7; v_call: TRBV5-6; d_call: NA; cdr3_nt: TGTGCCAGCAGCTTGGACAGTACTCTACGAGCGTACTTC; cdr3_aa: CASSLDSTLRAYF
clone_size: NA; j_call: TRBJ1-1; v_call: TRBV5-5; d_call: TRBD1; cdr3_nt: TGTGCCAGCAGTCTAACCACAGGGGGGTGGGCTTTCTTT; cdr3_aa: CASSLTTGGWAFF
clone_size: NA; j_call: TRBJ2-7; v_call: TRBV6-5; d_call: TRBD1; cdr3_nt: TGTGCCAGTGCGACAGGGGGCGCAAATTTAGAGCAGTACTTC; cdr3_aa: CASATGGANLEQYF
clone_size: NA; j_call: TRBJ1-5; v_call: TRBV27; d_call: TRBD1; cdr3_nt: TGTGCCAGCAGCGCGGACAGGGGTAGCAATCAGCCCCAGCATTTT; cdr3_aa: CASSADRGSNQPQHF
clone_size: NA; j_call: TRBJ1-1; v_call: TRBV19; d_call: TRBD1; cdr3_nt: TGTGCCAGTAGTGTCCTGGGACAGGTTGGTGAAGCTTTCTTT; cdr3_aa: CASSVLGQVGEAFF
clone_size: NA; j_call: TRBJ1-5; v_call: TRBV30; d_call: NA; cdr3_nt: TGTGCCTGGAGACCTAAGACGGGGAATAGCAATCAGCCCCAGCATTTT; cdr3_aa: CAWRPKTGNSNQPQHF
clone_size: NA; j_call: TRBJ1-2; v_call: TRBV4-2; d_call: TRBD1; cdr3_nt: TGTGCCAGCAGCCAAAAAGGACAGGCCAGGAGCGGCTACACCTTC; cdr3_aa: CASSQKGQARSGYTF